This T cell receptor (beta chain) is from a study of T cell responses to AZD1222 COVID-19 vaccine. Trimming pared 2 bases from V and 2 bases from J, leaving 13 bases between. The germline gives CDR1 SNHLY, CDR2 FYNNEI. This CDR3 contains 16 residues. Clones were read by immunoSEQ multiplex PCR, and TCRdb kept only the in-frame ones, dropping some. This sample yields roughly 120,000 clones, of which 88% are seen a single time; about 4% belongs to the top ten. This clonotype was obtained from an adult who received the AZD1222 COVID-19 vaccine. The sequences come from peripheral blood, collected 28 days after the second AZD1222 dose. V usage is TRBV2 and J usage is TRBJ1-5; D is possibly TRBD1 (5 bases). The CDR3 bases are TGTGCCAGCAGTGAACCCCGGGGCGGTCGCAATCAGCCCCAGCATTTT. Its protein product is CASSEPRGGRNQPQHF.